The 25 T cell receptor beta chains listed next were all sequenced from one sample in a study of cytomegalovirus exposure and HLA in healthy donors. Measured with immunoSEQ multiplex PCR; TCRdb has only the in-frame clones, and not every one. The sample yields over 200,000 clones, 90% seen once. Source material: PBMCs. The receptors derive from a woman aged 25-40 years in good health and CMV-seronegative.

The rearrangement links TRBV11-2 to TRBJ1-2, with 9 bases identical to TRBD1. V was clipped by 3 bases and J by 8 bases; unmatched bases: 4. Germline-derived CDR1 and CDR2 are SGHAT and FQNNGV. CDR3 length equals 13 residues. The CDR3 is CASSLGQGRGYTF. The CDR3 DNA reads as TGTGCCAGCAGCTTGGGACAGGGAAGGGGCTACACCTTC.

The V and J genes are TRBV7-2 and TRBJ1-2, with a weak D call TRBD1 (5 bases). The V gene's germline CDR1 is SGHTA and CDR2 FQGNSA. CDR3 length: 15 amino acids. V was trimmed by 1 base and J by 4 bases, leaving 13 bases between them. CDR3 sequence reads: CASSLGTPNFYGYTF. Written as DNA, the CDR3 is TGTGCCAGCAGCTTAGGGACACCTAATTTCTATGGCTACACCTTC.

The V and J genes are TRBV27 and TRBJ2-1; 10 bases are a match to TRBD1. Germline V lookup: CDR1 MNHEY, CDR2 SMNVEV (reference sequence). Trimming removed 6 bases from V and 7 bases from J; junction bases left unmatched: 18. The CDR3 consists of 18 residues. DNA for the CDR3: TGTGCCAGCAGCCACATCCTCCGGGACAGGGGCCGAAAAAATGAGCAGTTCTTC. It specifies CASSHILRDRGRKNEQFF.

The V and J genes are TRBV4-3 and TRBJ2-7; D is perhaps TRBD2 (5 bases). The CDR3 has 12 amino acids. Germline lookup yields CDR1 LGHNA and CDR2 YSLEER. With 3 bases removed from V and 6 bases from J, the gap between germline ends came to 9 bases. The CDR3 protein is CASSHGLGEQYF. CDR3 DNA sequence: TGCGCCAGCAGCCACGGACTGGGCGAGCAGTACTTC.

The rearrangement joins TRBV13 to TRBJ2-3; 10 bases align to TRBD2. CDR1 and CDR2 (germline): PRHDT, FYEKMQ (reference sequence). The CDR3 consists of 17 residues. J was trimmed by 2 bases and V by 5 bases; bases with no gene match: 10. CDR3 DNA: TGTGCCAGCAGCCCCCCACGAGGACTAGCGGTCACAGATACGCAGTATTTT. Translated, it gives CASSPPRGLAVTDTQYF.

The V and J genes are TRBV7-2 and TRBJ2-5; either TRBD1 or TRBD2 may fit D (5 bases each). The germline V gene encodes CDR1 SGHTA and CDR2 FQGNSA. V lost 1 base and J 9 bases, leaving 6 bases between the germline ends. CDR3 length equals 11 residues. The CDR3 DNA reads TGTGCCAGCAGCTTAGGGGGGTCCCAGTACTTC. Translation: CASSLGGSQYF. The variable domain in full, with the rest retrieved from reference TRBV7-2 and TRBJ2-5, is GAGVSQSPSNKVTEKGKDVELRCDPISGHTALYWYRQSLGQGLEFLIYFQGNSAPDKSGLPSDRFSAERTGGSVSTLTIQRTQQEDSAVYLCASSLGGSQYFGPGTRLLVL.

The chain joins TRBV5-6 to TRBJ2-1; 14 nucleotides agree with TRBD2. Germline loops: CDR1 SGHDT, CDR2 YYEEEE. The trim removed 0 bases at V and 6 bases at J, leaving 5 bases unmatched. CDR3 size: 17 residues. The CDR3 loop reads CASSLGLAGGIGNEQFF. CDR3 nucleotides: TGTGCCAGCAGCTTGGGACTAGCGGGAGGGATAGGCAATGAGCAGTTCTTC. Looking up the rest from reference TRBV5-6 and TRBJ2-1 gives the full variable domain: DAGVTQSPTHLIKTRGQQVTLRCSPKSGHDTVSWYQQALGQGPQFIFQYYEEEERQRGNFPDRFSGHQFPNYSSELNVNALLLGDSALYLCASSLGLAGGIGNEQFFGPGTRLTVL.

The gene calls are TRBV7-8 and TRBJ2-7, with D perhaps TRBD1 (6 bases). The CDR3 spans 16 residues. Germline V gene lookup returns CDR1 SGHVS and CDR2 FQNEAQ. Trimming pared 2 bases from V and 2 bases from J, leaving 16 bases between. As DNA, the CDR3 is TGTGCCAGCAGCTTAACCTTCCGGGACAACGCCTACGAGCAGTACTTC. Residues: CASSLTFRDNAYEQYF.

The rearrangement uses TRBV29-1 and TRBJ2-1; D is possibly TRBD2 (6 bases). The CDR3 is 15 residues long. The V and J ends lost 6 bases and 1 base respectively, with 16 bases between them. Germline CDR1 is SQVTM and CDR2 is ANQGSEA. The chain's CDR3 is CSVHPPAGSYNEQFF. DNA for the CDR3: TGCAGCGTCCACCCGCCGGCGGGATCCTACAATGAGCAGTTCTTC.

This clone has only one observation. The V call is TRBV7-2, the J call TRBJ1-4; 8 bases agree with TRBD1. Germline V lookup: CDR1 SGHTA, CDR2 FQGNSA. CDR3 size: 14 residues. V trimming: 6 bases; J trimming: 4 bases; junction bases outside the gene matches: 4. For the CDR3, the DNA is TGTGCCAGCAGTACCGACAGGGGTAATGAAAAACTGTTTTTT. Translated, it gives CASSTDRGNEKLFF.

The rearrangement uses TRBV7-9 and TRBJ2-5; TRBD1 is a possible D gene (5 bases). The length of the CDR3 is 15 residues. V was clipped by 6 bases and J by 4 bases, with 18 bases between them. Germline CDR1 SEHNR, CDR2 FQNEAQ (reference sequence). The CDR3 is CASRGKTQGLETQYF. The CDR3 DNA is TGTGCCAGCAGAGGAAAAACTCAGGGTCTAGAGACCCAGTACTTC.

The V gene is TRBV5-4, the J gene TRBJ2-7; no reliable D call. This CDR3 has 13 amino acids. With 4 bases removed from V and 6 bases from J, the gap between germline ends came to 14 bases. From germline, CDR1 is SGHNT and CDR2 YYREEE (reference sequence). In nucleotides, the CDR3 is TGTGCCAGCAGCCCGGGCGGTCTCGGCGAGCAGTACTTC. Encoded protein: CASSPGGLGEQYF.

V and J are TRBV12-5 and TRBJ1-2; D is possibly TRBD1 (5 bases). The V end lost 2 bases, the J end lost 4 bases, and 8 bases lay between the germline ends. CDR1 and CDR2 (germline): LGHNT, FRNRAP. The CDR3 runs 13 residues. The CDR3 sequence: CASGLTTAYGYTF. The CDR3 DNA follows: TGTGCTAGTGGTTTGACGACAGCCTATGGCTACACCTTC. The whole variable domain, filled in from reference TRBV12-5 and TRBJ1-2, reads DARVTQTPRHKVTEMGQEVTMRCQPILGHNTVFWYRQTMMQGLELLAYFRNRAPLDDSGMPKDRFSAEMPDATLATLKIQPSEPRDSAVYFCASGLTTAYGYTFGSGTRLTVV.

The gene calls are TRBV7-3 and TRBJ2-7, with 10 bases fitting TRBD1. The CDR3 runs to 14 residues. J gave up 2 bases and V 2 bases, and 0 bases lay outside the gene matches. Germline CDR1 is SGHTA and CDR2 is FQGTGA. The CDR3 nucleotides read TGTGCCAGCAGCTTAGACAGGGGGCCCTACGAGCAGTACTTC. As protein: CASSLDRGPYEQYF. Supplemented by reference TRBV7-3 and TRBJ2-7, the full variable domain reads GAGVSQTPSNKVTEKGKYVELRCDPISGHTALYWYRQSLGQGPEFLIYFQGTGAADDSGLPNDRFFAVRPEGSVSTLKIQRTERGDSAVYLCASSLDRGPYEQYFGPGTRLTVT.

The chain combines TRBV7-2 with TRBJ2-7; TRBD2 agrees at 11 bases. The CDR3 spans 16 residues. The germline CDR1 and CDR2 sequences are SGHTA and FQGNSA. Unmatched junction bases numbered 12, after V lost 7 bases and J lost 4 bases. The CDR3 spells CASTLGLAGGVYEQYF. CDR3 nucleotides: TGTGCCAGCACCCTAGGATTAGCGGGAGGGGTGTACGAGCAGTACTTC.

The rearrangement joins TRBV10-3 to TRBJ1-2; no clear D gene. There are 12 residues in the CDR3. V was pared by 6 bases and J by 2 bases, with 7 bases between. Per the germline V gene, CDR1 is ENHRY and CDR2 is SYGVKD. The CDR3 DNA reads TGTGCCATCAGCCTAGGGAACTATGGCTACACCTTC. Amino acids: CAISLGNYGYTF.

The CDR3 loop is CASSSATRKVYEQYF. The CDR3 nucleotides are TGCGCCAGCAGCTCCGCGACTAGGAAGGTCTACGAGCAGTACTTC. The rearrangement joins TRBV5-1 to TRBJ2-7, with D maybe TRBD2 (6 bases). The germline V and J ends were trimmed by 3 bases and 3 bases, with 16 bases remaining between them. The CDR3 runs to 15 residues. CDR1 and CDR2 from the germline V gene are SGHRS and YFSETQ.

The rearrangement links TRBV13 to TRBJ1-3; the D gene is possibly TRBD1 (5 bases). Trimming stripped 6 bases from V and 4 bases from J, with 13 bases between. This CDR3 is built from 14 residues. In germline, CDR1 is PRHDT, CDR2 FYEKMQ (reference sequence). The DNA of the CDR3 is TGTGCCAGCAGTTCCGGGACTCTAGGAAACACCATATATTTT. It encodes CASSSGTLGNTIYF.

This chain uses TRBV4-2 with TRBJ2-1; the match to TRBD2 covers 10 bases. This CDR3 has 16 residues. Trimming cost V 1 base and J 1 base; bases outside gene matches: 1. Germline V gene sequence: CDR1 LGHNA, CDR2 YNFKEQ. The DNA for the CDR3 is TGTGCCAGCAGCCAAGCTAGCGGGAGATCCTACAATGAGCAGTTCTTC. Amino acid sequence: CASSQASGRSYNEQFF.

The rearrangement joins TRBV14 to TRBJ2-2; 12 positions match TRBD2. The CDR3 totals 15 residues. V lost 4 bases, J lost 8 bases, and 5 bases stayed unmatched. Germline V gene data show CDR1 as SGHDN and CDR2 as FVKESK. The CDR3 sequence: CASSRRTSGNGELFF. In DNA, the CDR3 is TGTGCCAGCAGCCGACGGACTAGCGGGAATGGGGAGCTGTTTTTT.

The J gene is TRBJ1-5, the V gene TRBV19, with D unresolved. The CDR3 contains 13 residues. Germline lookup yields CDR1 LNHDA and CDR2 SQIVND (reference sequence). V lost 0 bases and J 3 bases, leaving 3 bases between the germline ends. The CDR3 region is CASSIETNQPQHF. DNA of the CDR3: TGTGCCAGTAGTATAGAGACCAATCAGCCCCAGCATTTT. Variable domain in full (rest from reference TRBV19 and TRBJ1-5): DGGITQSPKYLFRKEGQNVTLSCEQNLNHDAMYWYRQDPGQGLRLIYYSQIVNDFQKGDIAEGYSVSREKKESFPLTVTSAQKNPTAFYLCASSIETNQPQHFGDGTRLSIL.

This clone has just a few counts. The gene calls are TRBV14 and TRBJ2-7; D gene uncertain. Germline lookup yields CDR1 SGHDN and CDR2 FVKESK. The CDR3 totals 12 residues. V dropped 6 bases and J dropped 4 bases, with 10 bases sitting between them. CDR3 nucleotide sequence: TGTGCCAGCAGGGGATTCGGTTACGAGCAGTACTTC. As protein: CASRGFGYEQYF.

The chain combines TRBV7-6 with TRBJ2-7; D is uncertain. Trimming pared 5 bases from V and 5 bases from J, leaving 16 bases between. The germline V gene encodes CDR1 SGHVS and CDR2 FNYEAQ. The CDR3 is 14 amino acids. The chain's CDR3 is CASSARRRRDEQYF. The CDR3 bases are TGTGCCAGCAGCGCCCGCCGACGTAGGGACGAGCAGTACTTC.

This chain joins TRBV4-1 and TRBJ1-2, with D tentatively TRBD1 (6 bases). In germline, CDR1 is MGHRA, CDR2 YSYEKL. CDR3 length: 15 residues. The V and J ends lost 1 base and 4 bases respectively, with 13 bases between them. CDR3 loop: CASSQVEGGTYGYTF. In DNA, the CDR3 is TGCGCCAGCAGCCAAGTAGAGGGGGGTACCTATGGCTACACCTTC.

The chain combines TRBV20-1 with TRBJ2-6; D unclear. V lost 7 bases, J lost 1 base, and 2 bases lay in between. Germline V gene lookup returns CDR1 DFQATT and CDR2 SNEGSKA (reference sequence). The length of the CDR3 is 11 residues. Here the CDR3 reads CSVSGANVLTF. CDR3 coding DNA: TGCAGTGTATCTGGGGCCAACGTCCTGACTTTC.